The T cell receptor beta chain under discussion was sequenced for a study of blood T cells in healthy people across ages. Germline lookup yields CDR1 MNHEY and CDR2 SVGAGI. V was pared by 0 bases and J by 8 bases, with 12 bases of the junction left unmatched. CDR3 length equals 16 residues. It was about 10 milliliters of peripheral blood that were drawn from each donor. Alongside a J-beta primer mix, a sample-barcoded 5' primer served in a second PCR lasting about 7 to 11 cycles. TCRdb re-called the 5' RACE reads with MiXCR, one entry per CDR3 protein. The sample includes 1.2 million to 1.5 million distinct CDR3 sequences, approximately 40% seen only once; the top ten take under 8%. This clonotype was recorded only once.

This rearrangement joins TRBV6-5 to TRBJ2-7; TRBD2 agrees at 8 bases. The sample comprised blood. The clonotype was recovered from a woman aged 18 to 35 in good health. CDR3 protein: CASSYSMGAGENKQYF. CDR3 bases: TGTGCCAGCAGTTACTCGATGGGAGCGGGGGAGAACAAGCAGTACTTC.